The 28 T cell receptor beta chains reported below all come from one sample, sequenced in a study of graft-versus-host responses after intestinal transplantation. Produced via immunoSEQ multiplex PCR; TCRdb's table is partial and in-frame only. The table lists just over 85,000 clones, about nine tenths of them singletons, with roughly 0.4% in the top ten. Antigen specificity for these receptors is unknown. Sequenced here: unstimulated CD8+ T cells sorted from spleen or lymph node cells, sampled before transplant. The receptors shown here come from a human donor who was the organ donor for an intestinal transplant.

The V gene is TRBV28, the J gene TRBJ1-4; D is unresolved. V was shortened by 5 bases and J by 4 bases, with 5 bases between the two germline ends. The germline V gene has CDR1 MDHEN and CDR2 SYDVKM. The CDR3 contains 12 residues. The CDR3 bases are TGTGCCAGCAGTCCAATTAATGAAAAACTGTTTTTT. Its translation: CASSPINEKLFF. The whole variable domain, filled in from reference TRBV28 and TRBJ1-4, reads DVKVTQSSRYLVKRTGEKVFLECVQDMDHENMFWYRQDPGLGLRLIYFSYDVKMKEKGDIPEGYSVSREKKERFSLILESASTNQTSMYLCASSPINEKLFFGSGTQLSVL.

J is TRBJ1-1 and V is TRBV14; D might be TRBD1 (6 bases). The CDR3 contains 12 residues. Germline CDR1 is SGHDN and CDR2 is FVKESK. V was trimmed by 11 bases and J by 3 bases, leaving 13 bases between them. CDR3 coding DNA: TGTGCCTGTAGTAGGGGGTACACTGAAGCTTTCTTT. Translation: CACSRGYTEAFF.

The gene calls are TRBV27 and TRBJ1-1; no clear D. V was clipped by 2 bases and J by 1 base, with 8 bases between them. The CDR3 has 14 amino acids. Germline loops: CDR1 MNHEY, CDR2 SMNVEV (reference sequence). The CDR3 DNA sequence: TGTGCCAGCAGTTTAGGTTCGGGGAACACTGAAGCTTTCTTT. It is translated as CASSLGSGNTEAFF.

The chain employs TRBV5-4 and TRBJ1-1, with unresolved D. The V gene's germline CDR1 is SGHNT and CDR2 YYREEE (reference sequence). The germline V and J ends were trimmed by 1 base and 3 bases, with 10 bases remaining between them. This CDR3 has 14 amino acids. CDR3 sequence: CASSLLGGDTEAFF. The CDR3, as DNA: TGTGCCAGCAGCTTGCTTGGAGGAGACACTGAAGCTTTCTTT.

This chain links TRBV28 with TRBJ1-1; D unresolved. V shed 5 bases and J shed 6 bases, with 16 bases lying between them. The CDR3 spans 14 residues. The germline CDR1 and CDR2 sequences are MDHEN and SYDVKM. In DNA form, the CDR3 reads TGTGCCAGCAGTACAATCGGGGAGTCCCCTGAAGCTTTCTTT. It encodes CASSTIGESPEAFF.

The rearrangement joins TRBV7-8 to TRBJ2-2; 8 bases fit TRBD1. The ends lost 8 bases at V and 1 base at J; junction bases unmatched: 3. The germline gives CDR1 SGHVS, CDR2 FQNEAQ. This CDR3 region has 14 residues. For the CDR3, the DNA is TGTGCCAGCTGCAGGGGGCTGAACACCGGGGAGCTGTTTTTT. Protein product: CASCRGLNTGELFF.

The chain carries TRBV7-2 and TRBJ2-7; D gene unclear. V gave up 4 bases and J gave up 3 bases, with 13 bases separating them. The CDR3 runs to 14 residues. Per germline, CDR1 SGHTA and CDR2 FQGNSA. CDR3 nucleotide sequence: TGTGCCAGCAGCTCCCGAGAGGCCGTCTACGAGCAGTACTTC. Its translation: CASSSREAVYEQYF.

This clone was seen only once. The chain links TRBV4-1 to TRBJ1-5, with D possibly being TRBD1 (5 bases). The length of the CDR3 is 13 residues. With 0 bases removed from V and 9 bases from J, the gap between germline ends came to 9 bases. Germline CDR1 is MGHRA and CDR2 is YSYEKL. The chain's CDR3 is CASSQDWGGPQHF. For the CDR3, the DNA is TGCGCCAGCAGCCAAGATTGGGGGGGGCCCCAGCATTTT.

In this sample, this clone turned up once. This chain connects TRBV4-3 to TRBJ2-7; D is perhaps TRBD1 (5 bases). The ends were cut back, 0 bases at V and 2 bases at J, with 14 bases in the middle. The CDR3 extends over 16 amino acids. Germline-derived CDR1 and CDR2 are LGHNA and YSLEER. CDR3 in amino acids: CASSQDNTGFTYEQYF. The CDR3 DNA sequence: TGCGCCAGCAGCCAAGATAATACAGGATTTACCTACGAGCAGTACTTC.

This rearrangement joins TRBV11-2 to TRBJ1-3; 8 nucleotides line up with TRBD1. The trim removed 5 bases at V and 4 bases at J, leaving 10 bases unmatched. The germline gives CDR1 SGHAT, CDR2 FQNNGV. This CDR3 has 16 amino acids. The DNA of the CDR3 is TGTGCCAGCAGCCTCACGACAGGGGAAGCCGGAAACACCATATATTTT. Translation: CASSLTTGEAGNTIYF. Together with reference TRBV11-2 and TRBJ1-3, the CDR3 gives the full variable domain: EAGVAQSPRYKIIEKRQSVAFWCNPISGHATLYWYQQILGQGPKLLIQFQNNGVVDDSQLPKDRFSAERLKGVDSTLKIQPAKLEDSAVYLCASSLTTGEAGNTIYFGEGSWLTVV.

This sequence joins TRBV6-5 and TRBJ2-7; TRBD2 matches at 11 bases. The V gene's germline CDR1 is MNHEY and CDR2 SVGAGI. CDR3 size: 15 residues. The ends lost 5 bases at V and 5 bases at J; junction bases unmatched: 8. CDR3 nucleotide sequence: TGTGCCAGCAGTCCAACCGGGACTAGCGGTAACGAGCAGTACTTC. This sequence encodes CASSPTGTSGNEQYF.

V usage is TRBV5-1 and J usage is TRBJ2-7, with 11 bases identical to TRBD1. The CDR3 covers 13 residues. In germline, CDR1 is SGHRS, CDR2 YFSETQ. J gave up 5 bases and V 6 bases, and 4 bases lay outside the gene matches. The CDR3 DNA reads TGCGCCAGCACACGGACAGGGGGCGACGAGCAGTACTTC. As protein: CASTRTGGDEQYF. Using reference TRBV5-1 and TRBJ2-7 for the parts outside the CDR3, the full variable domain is KAGVTQTPRYLIKTRGQQVTLSCSPISGHRSVSWYQQTPGQGLQFLFEYFSETQRNKGNFPGRFSGRQFSNSRSEMNVSTLELGDSALYLCASTRTGGDEQYFGPGTRLTVT.

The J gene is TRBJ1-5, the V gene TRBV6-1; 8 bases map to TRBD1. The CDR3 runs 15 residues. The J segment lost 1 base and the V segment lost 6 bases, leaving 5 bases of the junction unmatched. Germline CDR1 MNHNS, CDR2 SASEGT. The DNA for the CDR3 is TGTGCCAGCAGCGTACAGGGGGTCAGCAATCAGCCCCAGCATTTT. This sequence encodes CASSVQGVSNQPQHF.

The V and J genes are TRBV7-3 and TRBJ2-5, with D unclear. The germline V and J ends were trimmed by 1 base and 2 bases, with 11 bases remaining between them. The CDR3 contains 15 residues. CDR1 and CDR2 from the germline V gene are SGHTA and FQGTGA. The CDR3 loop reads CASSLSGAVQETQYF. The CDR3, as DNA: TGTGCCAGCAGCTTAAGCGGCGCGGTTCAAGAGACCCAGTACTTC.

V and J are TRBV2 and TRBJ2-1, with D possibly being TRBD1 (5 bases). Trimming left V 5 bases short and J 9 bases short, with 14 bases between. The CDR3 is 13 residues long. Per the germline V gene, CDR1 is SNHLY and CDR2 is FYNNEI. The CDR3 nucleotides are TGTGCCAGCAGTCGACCTGATCAGGGTGAGCAGTTCTTC. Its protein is CASSRPDQGEQFF.

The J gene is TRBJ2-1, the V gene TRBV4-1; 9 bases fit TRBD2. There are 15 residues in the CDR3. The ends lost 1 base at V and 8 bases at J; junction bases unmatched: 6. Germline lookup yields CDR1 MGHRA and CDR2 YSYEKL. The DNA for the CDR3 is TGCGCCAGCAGCCAAGTGCCAGCGGGGGGTGATGAGCAGTTCTTC. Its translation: CASSQVPAGGDEQFF.

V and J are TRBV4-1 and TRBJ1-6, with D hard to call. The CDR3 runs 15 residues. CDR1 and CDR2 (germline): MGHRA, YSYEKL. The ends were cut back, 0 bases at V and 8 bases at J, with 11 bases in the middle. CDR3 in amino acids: CASSQEEGLYSPLHF. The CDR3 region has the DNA TGCGCCAGCAGCCAAGAGGAGGGCCTGTATTCACCCCTCCACTTT.

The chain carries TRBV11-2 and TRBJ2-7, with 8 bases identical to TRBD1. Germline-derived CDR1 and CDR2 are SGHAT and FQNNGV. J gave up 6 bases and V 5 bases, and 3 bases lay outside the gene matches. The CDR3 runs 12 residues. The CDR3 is CASSQTGVEQYF. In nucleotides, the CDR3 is TGTGCCAGCAGCCAGACAGGGGTCGAGCAGTACTTC.

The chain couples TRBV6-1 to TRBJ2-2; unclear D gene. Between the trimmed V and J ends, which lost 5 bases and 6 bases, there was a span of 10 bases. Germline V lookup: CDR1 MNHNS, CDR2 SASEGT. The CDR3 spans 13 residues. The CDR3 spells CASSLPIAGELFF. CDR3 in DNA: TGTGCCAGCAGTCTGCCTATTGCCGGGGAGCTGTTTTTT.

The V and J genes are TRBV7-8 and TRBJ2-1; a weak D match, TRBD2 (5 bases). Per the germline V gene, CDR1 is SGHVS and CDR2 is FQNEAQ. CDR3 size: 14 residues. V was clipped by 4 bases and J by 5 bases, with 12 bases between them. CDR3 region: CASSSGLGHNEQFF. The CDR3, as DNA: TGTGCCAGCAGCTCCGGACTGGGCCACAATGAGCAGTTCTTC.

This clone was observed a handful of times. The CDR3 reads CASSRDGIYSNQPQHF. As DNA, the CDR3 is TGTGCCAGCAGTCGCGACGGGATCTATAGCAATCAGCCCCAGCATTTT. The chain combines TRBV28 with TRBJ1-5, with D uncertain. Germline V gives CDR1 MDHEN, CDR2 SYDVKM. The CDR3 length is 16 residues. The V gene lost 5 bases and the J gene lost 0 bases, with 14 bases spanning the gap. The full variable domain, in which reference TRBV28 and TRBJ1-5 provide the parts outside the CDR3, is DVKVTQSSRYLVKRTGEKVFLECVQDMDHENMFWYRQDPGLGLRLIYFSYDVKMKEKGDIPEGYSVSREKKERFSLILESASTNQTSMYLCASSRDGIYSNQPQHFGDGTRLSIL.

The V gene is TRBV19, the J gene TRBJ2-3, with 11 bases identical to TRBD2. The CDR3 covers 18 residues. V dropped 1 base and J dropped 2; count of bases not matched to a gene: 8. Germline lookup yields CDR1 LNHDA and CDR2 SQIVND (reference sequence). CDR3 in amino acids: CASSIGSGGAHFTDTQYF. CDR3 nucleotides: TGTGCCAGTAGTATAGGTAGCGGGGGGGCCCACTTCACAGATACGCAGTATTTT.

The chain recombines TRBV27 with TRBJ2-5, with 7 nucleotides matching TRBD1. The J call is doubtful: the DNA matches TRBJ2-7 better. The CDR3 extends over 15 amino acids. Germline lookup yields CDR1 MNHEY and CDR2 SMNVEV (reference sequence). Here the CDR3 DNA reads TGTGCCAGCAGTTTCACCGGGACAGCCTTCTACGAGCAGTACTTC. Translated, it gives CASSFTGTAFYEQYF.

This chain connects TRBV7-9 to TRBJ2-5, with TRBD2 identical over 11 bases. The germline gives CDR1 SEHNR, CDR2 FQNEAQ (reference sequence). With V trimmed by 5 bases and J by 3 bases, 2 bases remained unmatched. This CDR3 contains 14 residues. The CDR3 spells CASSTLAGEETQYF. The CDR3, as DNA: TGTGCCAGCAGCACACTAGCGGGGGAAGAGACCCAGTACTTC.

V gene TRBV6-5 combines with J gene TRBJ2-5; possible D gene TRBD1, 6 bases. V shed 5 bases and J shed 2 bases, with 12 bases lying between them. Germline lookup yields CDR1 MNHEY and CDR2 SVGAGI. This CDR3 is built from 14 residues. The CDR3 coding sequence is TGTGCCAGCAGTCCCGGACAGCTACAAGAGACCCAGTACTTC. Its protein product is CASSPGQLQETQYF.

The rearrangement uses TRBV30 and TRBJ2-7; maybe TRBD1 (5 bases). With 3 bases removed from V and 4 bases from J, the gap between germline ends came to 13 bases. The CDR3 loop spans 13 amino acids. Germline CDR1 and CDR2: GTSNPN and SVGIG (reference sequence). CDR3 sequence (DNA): TGTGCCTGGAGCGTAGGGGATGGTTACGAGCAGTACTTC. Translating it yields CAWSVGDGYEQYF.

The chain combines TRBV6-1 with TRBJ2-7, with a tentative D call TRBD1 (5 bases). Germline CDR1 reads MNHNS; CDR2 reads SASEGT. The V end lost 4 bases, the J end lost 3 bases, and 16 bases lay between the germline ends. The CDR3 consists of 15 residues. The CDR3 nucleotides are TGTGCCAGCAGTGCCAACCCCTCAGGGTACTACGAGCAGTACTTC. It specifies CASSANPSGYYEQYF.

CDR3 sequence (DNA): TGTGCCAGTAGTATACGAGCCGGGACAGAGCTCTACGAGCAGTACTTC. It codes for CASSIRAGTELYEQYF. The rearrangement joins TRBV19 to TRBJ2-7; 7 bases align to TRBD1. Germline values: CDR1 LNHDA, CDR2 SQIVND (reference sequence). CDR3 length equals 16 residues. J lost 3 bases, V lost 2 bases, and 10 bases had no gene match.